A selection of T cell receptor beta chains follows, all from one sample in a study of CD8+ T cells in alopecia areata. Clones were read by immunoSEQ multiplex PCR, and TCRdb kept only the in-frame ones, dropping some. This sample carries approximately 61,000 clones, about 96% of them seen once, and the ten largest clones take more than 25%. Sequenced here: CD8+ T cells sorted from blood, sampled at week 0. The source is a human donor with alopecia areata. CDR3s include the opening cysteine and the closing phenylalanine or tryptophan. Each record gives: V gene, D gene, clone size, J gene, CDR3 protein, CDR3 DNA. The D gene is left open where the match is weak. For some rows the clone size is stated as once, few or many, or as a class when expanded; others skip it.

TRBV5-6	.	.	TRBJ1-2	CASSLGITRPYGYTF	TGTGCCAGCAGCTTGGGGATCACGCGCCCATATGGCTACACCTTC
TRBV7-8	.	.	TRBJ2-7	CASSLDFTGRPYEQYF	TGTGCCAGCAGCTTGGACTTTACCGGGCGTCCCTACGAGCAGTACTTC
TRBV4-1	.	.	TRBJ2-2	CASSQEGVGAGELFF	TGCGCCAGCAGCCAAGAAGGCGTTGGGGCCGGGGAGCTGTTTTTT
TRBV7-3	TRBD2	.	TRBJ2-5	CASSLYGGAPETQYF	TGTGCCAGCAGCTTGTACGGGGGGGCCCCCGAGACCCAGTACTTC
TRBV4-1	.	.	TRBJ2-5	CASSHSGETQYF	TGCGCCAGCAGCCACTCAGGGGAGACCCAGTACTTC
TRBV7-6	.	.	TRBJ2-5	CASSLLGGGVQETQYF	TGTGCCAGCAGCTTACTTGGGGGCGGGGTCCAAGAGACCCAGTACTTC
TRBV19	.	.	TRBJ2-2	CASTSAVNTGELFF	.
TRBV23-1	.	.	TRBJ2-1	CASLPLSSYNEQFF	TGCGCCAGCTTACCGTTAAGCTCCTACAATGAGCAGTTCTTC
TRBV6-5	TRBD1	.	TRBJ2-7	CASRPTGAYEQYF	TGTGCCAGCAGGCCGACAGGGGCCTACGAGCAGTACTTC
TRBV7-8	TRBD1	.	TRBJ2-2	CASSLGRGQGLNTGELFF	TGTGCCAGCAGCTTAGGGAGGGGACAGGGGTTGAACACCGGGGAGCTGTTTTTT
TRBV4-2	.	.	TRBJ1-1	CASLPTPEGAEAFF	TGTGCCAGTCTGCCCACTCCGGAAGGGGCTGAAGCTTTCTTT
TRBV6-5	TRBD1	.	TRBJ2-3	CASSYGQGGLAQYF	TGTGCCAGCAGTTACGGACAGGGAGGCTTGGCGCAGTATTTT
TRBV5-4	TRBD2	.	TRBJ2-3	CASGLGLAGEDTQYF	TGTGCCAGCGGTCTCGGACTAGCAGGTGAAGATACGCAGTATTTT
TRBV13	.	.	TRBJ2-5	CASSSQGGQETQYF	TGTGCCAGCAGCTCGCAGGGGGGGCAAGAGACCCAGTACTTC
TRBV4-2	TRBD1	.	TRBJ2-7	CASSQEGAGGPYEQYF	TGTGCCAGCAGCCAAGAAGGGGCAGGGGGACCCTACGAGCAGTACTTC
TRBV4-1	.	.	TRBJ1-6	CASSQDLAGVRYNSPLHF	TGCGCCAGCAGCCAAGATCTTGCGGGGGTTCGTTATAATTCACCCCTCCACTTT
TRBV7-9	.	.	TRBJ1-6	CASSATGPQSPLHF	TGTGCCAGCAGCGCTACCGGGCCTCAGTCACCCCTCCACTTT
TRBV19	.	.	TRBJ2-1	CASSMTRWEQFF	TGTGCCAGTAGTATGACCCGGTGGGAGCAGTTCTTC
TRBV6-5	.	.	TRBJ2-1	CASKINNEQFF	TGTGCCAGCAAAATAAACAATGAGCAGTTCTTC
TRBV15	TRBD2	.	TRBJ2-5	CATSRDGEGTSEQETQYF	TGTGCCACCAGCAGAGATGGGGAAGGGACTAGCGAGCAAGAGACCCAGTACTTC
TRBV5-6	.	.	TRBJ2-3	CASSRGTDTQYF	TGTGCCAGCAGCCGGGGGACAGATACGCAGTATTTT
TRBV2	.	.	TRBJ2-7	CASSENADRSSYEQYF	TGTGCCAGCAGTGAAAACGCGGACAGAAGCTCCTACGAGCAGTACTTC
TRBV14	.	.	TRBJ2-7	CASSQERDGSYEQYF	TGTGCCAGCAGCCAAGAAAGGGACGGCTCCTACGAGCAGTACTTC
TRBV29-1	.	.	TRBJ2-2	CSVEVEAGVAGELFF	TGCAGCGTTGAAGTGGAGGCAGGGGTGGCCGGGGAGCTGTTTTTT
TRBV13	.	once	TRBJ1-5	CASSFGNQPQHF	TGTGCCAGCAGCTTCGGCAATCAGCCCCAGCATTTT
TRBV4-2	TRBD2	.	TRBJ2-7	CASSQEASGASYEQYF	TGTGCCAGCAGCCAAGAAGCTAGCGGGGCGTCCTACGAGCAGTACTTC
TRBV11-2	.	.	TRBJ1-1	CASSLSTEEAFF	TGTGCCAGCAGCTTATCTACGGAGGAAGCTTTCTTT
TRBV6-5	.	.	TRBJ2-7	CASSSAFGYEQYF	TGTGCCAGCAGTTCCGCCTTTGGCTACGAGCAGTACTTC
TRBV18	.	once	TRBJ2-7	CASSPIDRSSSYEQYF	TGTGCCAGCTCACCAATCGACAGGTCGAGCTCCTACGAGCAGTACTTC
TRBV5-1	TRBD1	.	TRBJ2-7	CASSLGQGSSEQYF	TGCGCCAGCAGCTTGGGACAGGGGAGTTCCGAGCAGTACTTC
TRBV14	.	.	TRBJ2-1	CASSHGGPWQFF	TGTGCCAGCAGCCACGGCGGACCCTGGCAGTTCTTC
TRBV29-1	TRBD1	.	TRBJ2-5	CSVEGVEDRGYQETQYF	TGCAGCGTTGAAGGGGTCGAGGACAGGGGATACCAAGAGACCCAGTACTTC
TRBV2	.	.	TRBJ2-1	CASSDTRDNEQFF	TGTGCCAGCAGTGATACCCGGGACAATGAGCAGTTCTTC
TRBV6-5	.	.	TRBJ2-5	CASSYSMGEGDQYF	TGTGCCAGCAGTTACTCGATGGGCGAGGGAGACCAGTACTTC
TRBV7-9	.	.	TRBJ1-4	CASSSEPNEKLFF	TGTGCCAGCAGCTCCGAACCTAATGAAAAACTGTTTTTT
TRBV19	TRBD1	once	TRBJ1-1	CASSPDTGGLTEAFF	TGTGCCAGTAGTCCTGACACAGGGGGCCTCACTGAAGCTTTCTTT
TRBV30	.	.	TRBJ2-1	CAYGESSYNEQFF	TGTGCCTACGGGGAGAGCTCCTACAATGAGCAGTTCTTC
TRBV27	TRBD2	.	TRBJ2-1	CASSLSRTRGGRDNEQFF	TGTGCCAGCAGTTTATCCCGGACGCGGGGGGGCCGTGACAATGAGCAGTTCTTC
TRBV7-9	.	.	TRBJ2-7	CASSLDLYEQYF	TGTGCCAGCAGCTTAGATCTCTACGAGCAGTACTTC
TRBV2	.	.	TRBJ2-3	CASSEIGRTSTDTQYF	TGTGCCAGCAGCGAAATTGGGAGAACTAGCACAGATACGCAGTATTTT
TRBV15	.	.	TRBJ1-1	CATRRGTEAFF	TGTGCCACCAGAAGGGGAACTGAAGCTTTCTTT
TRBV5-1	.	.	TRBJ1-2	CASSLEGANYGYTF	TGCGCCAGCAGCTTGGAAGGAGCTAACTATGGCTACACCTTC
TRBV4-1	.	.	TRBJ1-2	CASSQEVDYGYTF	TGCGCCAGCAGCCAAGAAGTGGACTATGGCTACACCTTC
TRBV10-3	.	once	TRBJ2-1	CAISVTRDNEQFF	TGTGCCATCAGTGTTACCCGAGACAATGAGCAGTTCTTC
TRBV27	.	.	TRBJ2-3	CARRSLSSQGGTDTQYF	TGTGCCAGAAGATCTTTAAGTAGTCAGGGAGGCACAGATACGCAGTATTTT
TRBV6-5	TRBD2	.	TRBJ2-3	CASSLRGYTDTQYF	TGTGCCAGCAGTTTGCGGGGGTACACAGATACGCAGTATTTT
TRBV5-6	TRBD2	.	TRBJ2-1	CASSWGLAQYNEQFF	TGTGCCAGCAGCTGGGGACTAGCGCAATACAATGAGCAGTTCTTC